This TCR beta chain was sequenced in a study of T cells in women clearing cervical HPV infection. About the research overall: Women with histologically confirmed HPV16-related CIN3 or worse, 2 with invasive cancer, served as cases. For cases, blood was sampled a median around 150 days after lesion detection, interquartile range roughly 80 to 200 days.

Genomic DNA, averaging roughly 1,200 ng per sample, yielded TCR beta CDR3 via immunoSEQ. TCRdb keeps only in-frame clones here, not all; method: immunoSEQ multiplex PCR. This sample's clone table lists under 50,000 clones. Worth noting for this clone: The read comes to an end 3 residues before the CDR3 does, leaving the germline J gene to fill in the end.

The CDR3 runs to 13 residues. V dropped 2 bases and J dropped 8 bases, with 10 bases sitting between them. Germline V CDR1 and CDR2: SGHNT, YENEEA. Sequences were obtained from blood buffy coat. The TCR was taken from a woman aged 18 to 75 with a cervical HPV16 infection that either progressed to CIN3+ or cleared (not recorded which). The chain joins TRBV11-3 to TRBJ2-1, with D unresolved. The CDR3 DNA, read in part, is TGTGCCAGCAGCTTACGTGGCGGCGATGAG. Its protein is CASSLRGGDE. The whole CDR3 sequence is CASSLRGGDEQFF.